A single T cell receptor beta chain is shown here with its context. Its target is not known. This entry comes from a study of multiple sclerosis patients with progressive multifocal leukoencephalopathy. Germline V lookup: CDR1 SGDLS, CDR2 YYNGEE. V dropped 3 bases and J dropped 5; count of bases not matched to a gene: 10. The length of the CDR3 is 16 residues. Findings and limits, study-wide: The findings' link to JC virus versus immunocompromise remained uncertain.

The time point here: five to six months of natalizumab therapy. Using immunoSEQ multiplex PCR, the repertoire was profiled, and TCRdb retains in-frame clones only, with some absent. This sample has 29,000 or so clones, with roughly 89% found just once. The sequencing here drew on PBMCs, taken from a patient treated with natalizumab. This clonotype was sampled from a human donor with multiple sclerosis. The rearrangement links TRBV9 to TRBJ2-2, with 7 bases identical to TRBD1. CDR3: CASSADRAVRTGELFF. CDR3 nucleotide sequence: TGTGCCAGCAGCGCCGACAGGGCGGTTCGAACCGGGGAGCTGTTTTTT.